The following is a T cell receptor beta chain sequence with its context. The antigen is not known. The CDR3 has 13 amino acids. V lost 4 bases and J 5 bases, leaving 12 bases between the germline ends. The data belong to a study of cytomegalovirus exposure and HLA in healthy donors. Whole-study results and caveats: One variant, a missense change in DCLRE1C, was linked in a later analysis to TCR beta V- and J-gene trimming. There were some V segments, including TRBV6-2 and TRBV6-3, excluded as indistinguishable.

Primers: 60 Vbeta forward and 13 Jbeta reverse. The protocol was immunoSEQ multiplex PCR, while the TCRdb copy is restricted to in-frame clones and leaves out a portion. The top ten hold 1.5% of the sample, which has some 150,000 clones, approximately 88% seen once. The specimen was PBMCs. This chain links TRBV5-3 with TRBJ1-1; D is undetermined. TRBV5-3 is labeled an ORF, and its function is uncertain. This TCR was sampled from a woman between 18 and 30 years old in good health and CMV-seronegative. CDR3 sequence reads: CARSDAGRTEAFF. The DNA for the CDR3 is TGTGCCAGAAGCGACGCCGGGAGAACTGAAGCTTTCTTT.